This T cell receptor beta chain was identified during a study of blood T cell repertoires in COVID-19. This CDR3 spans 14 amino acids. The germline V gene has CDR1 SQVTM and CDR2 ANQGSEA. Deletions cut 7 bases from V and 0 bases from J, with 15 bases between. The sample holds one count of this clone. Generated by immunoSEQ multiplex PCR, the TCRdb table keeps only in-frame clones and is missing some. Here the sample spans roughly 250,000 clones, approximately 90% being singletons. This receptor was identified in a young woman who had recovered from COVID-19. The sample was PBMCs or T cells enriched from blood (not recorded which). J is TRBJ1-1 and V is TRBV29-1, with D possibly being TRBD1 (5 bases). The CDR3 loop is CSAVVGAMNTEAFF. CDR3 bases: TGCAGCGCCGTCGTAGGGGCCATGAACACTGAAGCTTTCTTT.